This T cell receptor (beta chain) was captured by sequencing in a study of circulating tumor DNA in untreated peripheral T-cell lymphoma. The germline V gene encodes CDR1 MNHGY and CDR2 SAAAGT. V was shortened by 5 bases and J by 0 bases, with 12 bases between the two germline ends. The CDR3 contains 15 residues. Sequencing used immunoSEQ multiplex PCR; TCRdb keeps in-frame clones, though not all of them. The sample has about 10,000 clones, about 76% seen once. The sequence derives from a human donor with peripheral T-cell lymphoma. The gene calls are TRBV6-8 and TRBJ2-3; the D is unclear. The specimen was tumor tissue. The CDR3 sequence: CASSIGELSTDTQYF. CDR3 sequence (DNA): TGTGCCAGCAGTATCGGTGAACTTAGCACAGATACGCAGTATTTT.